The 22 T cell receptor beta chains below were found in one sample sequenced in a study of blood T cell repertoires in COVID-19. Profiled with immunoSEQ multiplex PCR; TCRdb holds only in-frame clones, not every one. The sample lists around 380,000 clones, around 87% occurring once. Sample: PBMCs or T cells enriched from blood (not recorded which). These receptors were taken from a man between 25 and 39 years old who had recovered from COVID-19.

The chain recombines TRBV10-2 with TRBJ2-1; 7 bases align to TRBD2. The CDR3 runs 14 residues. V lost 6 bases and J lost 4; bases outside the gene matches: 6. The germline V gene encodes CDR1 WSHSY and CDR2 SAAADI. The CDR3: CASREGRVYNEQFF. CDR3 sequence (DNA): TGCGCCAGCAGAGAAGGGAGGGTTTACAATGAGCAGTTCTTC.

The chain uses TRBV11-2 and TRBJ2-3, with D possibly matching TRBD2 (7 bases). The CDR3 is 17 amino acids. Germline values: CDR1 SGHAT, CDR2 FQNNGV. V gave up 5 bases and J gave up 5 bases, with 23 bases separating them. The CDR3 region is CASSPPLRGGPGDTQYF. The CDR3 coding sequence is TGTGCCAGCAGCCCCCCTTTGAGGGGGGGTCCCGGAGATACGCAGTATTTT. The full variable domain, completed using reference TRBV11-2 and TRBJ2-3, is EAGVAQSPRYKIIEKRQSVAFWCNPISGHATLYWYQQILGQGPKLLIQFQNNGVVDDSQLPKDRFSAERLKGVDSTLKIQPAKLEDSAVYLCASSPPLRGGPGDTQYFGPGTRLTVL.

Only a few counts were recorded for this clone. This chain links TRBV19 with TRBJ1-5; TRBD1 matches 9 bases. J lost 1 base, V lost 1 base, and 11 bases had no gene match. CDR3 length equals 19 residues. In germline, CDR1 is LNHDA, CDR2 SQIVND (reference sequence). CDR3 coding DNA: TGTGCCAGTAGTATAGCGACAGGGGGGTACGCCCGAAGCAATCAGCCCCAGCATTTT. It translates to CASSIATGGYARSNQPQHF.

The chain couples TRBV4-1 to TRBJ1-1, with D hard to call. CDR1 MGHRA and CDR2 YSYEKL come from the germline V gene. The CDR3 totals 13 residues. V was pared by 4 bases and J by 7 bases, with 13 bases between. CDR3 sequence reads: CASSRGGILEAFF. The CDR3, as DNA: TGCGCCAGCAGCCGAGGAGGGATTCTTGAAGCTTTCTTT.

The genes are TRBV6-5 and TRBJ1-4, with D perhaps matching TRBD1 (6 bases). Germline V CDR1 and CDR2: MNHEY, SVGAGI. CDR3 size: 14 residues. Trimming shortened V by 4 bases and J by 5 bases, and 11 bases separated the two germline ends. The CDR3 protein is CASSSDSENEKLFF. CDR3 in DNA: TGTGCCAGCAGTTCGGACAGTGAGAATGAAAAACTGTTTTTT.

The J gene is TRBJ2-1, the V gene TRBV5-5, with TRBD1 matching over 7 bases. Germline V gene sequence: CDR1 SGHKS, CDR2 YYEKEE (reference sequence). J lost 0 bases, V lost 5 bases, and 5 bases had no gene match. The CDR3 totals 15 residues. The CDR3 spells CASSTRDSSYNEQFF. CDR3 bases: TGTGCCAGCAGTACACGGGACAGCTCCTACAATGAGCAGTTCTTC.

V and J are TRBV25-1 and TRBJ1-6, with 8 bases that match TRBD1. V was clipped by 2 bases and J by 0 bases; unmatched bases: 6. The CDR3 extends over 18 amino acids. The germline V gene encodes CDR1 MGHDK and CDR2 SYGVNS. This CDR3 reads CASSEHRGSSSYNSPLHF. DNA for the CDR3: TGTGCCAGCAGTGAACACAGGGGGAGCTCCTCCTATAATTCACCCCTCCACTTT.

To note about this clone: Other nucleotide sequences in the sample specify the same CDR3. The chain is built from TRBV7-9 and TRBJ2-1; D is possibly TRBD1 (5 bases). V gave up 2 bases and J gave up 9 bases, with 8 bases separating them. This CDR3 has 12 residues. In germline, CDR1 is SEHNR, CDR2 FQNEAQ (reference sequence). DNA of the CDR3: TGTGCCAGCAGCTTAAGGGGTAGTGAGCAGTTCTTC. Its protein is CASSLRGSEQFF.

This chain links TRBV24-1 with TRBJ2-1, with 7 bases aligning to TRBD1. Germline loops: CDR1 KGHDR, CDR2 SFDVKD. The CDR3 loop spans 19 amino acids. Unmatched junction bases numbered 12, after V lost 2 bases and J lost 0 bases. The CDR3 DNA reads as TGTGCCACCAGTGATTCTCGGACAGGCTCACGTAGCTCCTACAATGAGCAGTTCTTC. This codes for CATSDSRTGSRSSYNEQFF.

This clone appeared once. V usage is TRBV6-2 or TRBV6-3 and J usage is TRBJ1-4, with D possibly TRBD1 on 6 matching bases. Per germline, CDR1 MNHEY and CDR2 SVGEGT. The V end was cut by 4 bases, the J end by 0 bases, with 9 bases between. This CDR3 comprises 15 residues. DNA for the CDR3: TGTGCCAGCAGTTTCGACAGGCCAACTAATGAAAAACTGTTTTTT. Encoded protein: CASSFDRPTNEKLFF.

V usage is TRBV19 and J usage is TRBJ1-5; D is undetermined. The V gene lost 5 bases and the J gene lost 1 base, with 15 bases spanning the gap. The CDR3 spans 16 residues. Germline V gene data show CDR1 as LNHDA and CDR2 as SQIVND (reference sequence). CDR3 sequence (DNA): TGTGCCAGTAGTCCAAGGACGGAGGTAAGCAATCAGCCCCAGCATTTT. Translating it yields CASSPRTEVSNQPQHF.

The V call is TRBV7-3, the J call TRBJ2-5; the D gene is possibly TRBD2 (6 bases). Trimming cost V 11 bases and J 5 bases, with 18 bases left between them. In germline, CDR1 is SGHTA, CDR2 FQGTGA. The CDR3 is 13 residues long. CDR3 coding DNA: TGTGCCTCCTCATGGAGGGTAGGGGAGACCCAGTACTTC. Its protein is CASSWRVGETQYF.

This chain connects TRBV5-1 to TRBJ2-7; 8 positions match TRBD2. The trim removed 1 base at V and 1 base at J, leaving 4 bases unmatched. Germline V gene data show CDR1 as SGHRS and CDR2 as YFSETQ. The CDR3 spans 15 residues. The CDR3 sequence: CASSLLAGGSYEQYF. The DNA of the CDR3 is TGCGCCAGCAGCTTGTTGGCGGGGGGATCCTACGAGCAGTACTTC.

The V and J genes are TRBV11-2 and TRBJ1-3; no reliable D call. The CDR3 runs to 14 residues. The germline V gene encodes CDR1 SGHAT and CDR2 FQNNGV. Trimming took off 4 bases at V and 0 bases at J, with 7 bases between the two ends. The CDR3 DNA follows: TGTGCCAGCAGCTCGGGAGTCTCTGGAAACACCATATATTTT. It is translated as CASSSGVSGNTIYF.

This clone has just a few counts. The rearrangement uses TRBV12-3 or TRBV12-4 and TRBJ2-2; D ambiguous. This CDR3 has 12 amino acids. V lost 7 bases to trimming and J lost 4 bases, with 7 bases between them. The CDR3 reads CASIRLTGELFF. CDR3 nucleotide sequence: TGTGCCAGCATCCGACTCACCGGGGAGCTGTTTTTT.

The chain uses TRBV6-5 and TRBJ2-1, with 9 bases fitting TRBD2. The V gene end was trimmed by 2 bases and the J gene end by 1 base; junction bases not matched to a gene: 3. CDR1 is MNHEY, CDR2 SVGAGI, per germline. The CDR3 sequence is 16 residues long. Written as DNA, the CDR3 is TGTGCCAGCAGTTACCGTCTAGCGGGGTCCTACAATGAGCAGTTCTTC. As protein: CASSYRLAGSYNEQFF.

The gene calls are TRBV7-8 and TRBJ1-5, with TRBD1 matching 9 bases. Germline loops: CDR1 SGHVS, CDR2 FQNEAQ. V shed 2 bases, J shed 4 bases, and the junction held 3 bases outside the gene matches. The CDR3 consists of 15 residues. The CDR3 region is CASSLQDRGNQPQHF. CDR3 coding DNA: TGTGCCAGCAGCTTACAGGACAGGGGTAATCAGCCCCAGCATTTT.

The chain recombines TRBV13 with TRBJ2-1; 10 bases match TRBD2. The J segment lost 0 bases and the V segment lost 5 bases, leaving 16 bases of the junction unmatched. The CDR3 is made up of 20 amino acids. Germline V gene lookup returns CDR1 PRHDT and CDR2 FYEKMQ (reference sequence). CDR3 loop: CASSPELAGVQSSSYNEQFF. For the CDR3, the DNA is TGTGCCAGCAGCCCCGAGCTAGCGGGGGTACAATCTAGCTCCTACAATGAGCAGTTCTTC.

This clone turned up a few times. This chain connects TRBV30 to TRBJ2-2; TRBD1 might be the D (5 bases). The CDR3 runs 13 residues. CDR1 is GTSNPN, CDR2 SVGIG, per germline (reference sequence). V was shortened by 3 bases and J by 6 bases, with 11 bases between the two germline ends. The CDR3 sequence is CAWSSGSAGELFF. DNA for the CDR3: TGTGCCTGGAGCTCAGGGTCGGCCGGGGAGCTGTTTTTT.

This chain connects TRBV11-2 to TRBJ2-7; 11 bases align to TRBD2. CDR1 is SGHAT and CDR2 is FQNNGV in the germline V gene. The junction had 1 base not matched to a gene; V was cut back by 5 bases and J by 1 base. The CDR3 consists of 14 residues. The CDR3 bases are TGTGCCAGCAGCCCTAGCGGGGGGTCCTACGAGCAGTACTTC. Residues: CASSPSGGSYEQYF.

V is TRBV7-9 and J is TRBJ2-7, with D possibly TRBD1 on 7 matching bases. The V end was cut by 5 bases, the J end by 0 bases, with 14 bases between. The germline V gene has CDR1 SEHNR and CDR2 FQNEAQ (reference sequence). The CDR3 is made up of 15 amino acids. CDR3 coding DNA: TGTGCCAGCAGCGGGGGGACAGCGAGCTCCTACGAGCAGTACTTC. This encodes CASSGGTASSYEQYF.

As to this clone: Different DNA sequences within this sample yield the same CDR3. The chain has TRBV6-5 and TRBJ1-5; D not certain. Germline-derived CDR1 and CDR2 are MNHEY and SVGAGI. The length of the CDR3 is 14 residues. Deletions cut 0 bases from V and 6 bases from J, with 9 bases between. CDR3 sequence: CASSYSSFGQPQHF. The CDR3 DNA follows: TGTGCCAGCAGTTACTCGAGTTTCGGTCAGCCCCAGCATTTT.